The entry below gives a single T cell receptor beta chain sequence along with its context. The sample belongs to a study of monozygotic twins with inflammatory bowel disease. This CDR3 comprises 15 residues. Germline V CDR1 and CDR2: GTSNPN, SVGIG (reference sequence). Used for each TCR library was roughly 3,500 ng of total RNA. One entry per CDR3 protein, without DNA, is what TCRdb gives after re-calling the 5' RACE reads. This sample's table has approximately 160,000 distinct CDR3 sequences. Sequencing input: blood. V and J are TRBV30 and TRBJ2-5; TCRdb designates TRBD1, a call that cannot be tested without DNA. This clonotype was obtained from a human donor with ulcerative colitis or Crohn's disease, or a healthy co-twin of an affected twin (not recorded which). The CDR3 sequence is CAWSGVTAPDGTQYF.